Each of the 20 T cell receptor beta chains below was sequenced from the same sample in a study of T cell repertoires in cytomegalovirus infection. One entry per CDR3 protein results from TCRdb running MiXCR on the reads. This sample carries 150,000 to 200,000 distinct CDR3 sequences, approximately 30% of them seen once, and the ten largest clones take 31%. The sample comprised PBMCs. Every receptor here comes from a human donor in good health (CMV status not recorded). Some clones in this sample may be carry-over from other donors' samples.

The V call is TRBV12-3 or TRBV12-4, the J call TRBJ2-5, with D perhaps matching TRBD2 (7 bases). Trimming left V 4 bases short and J 4 bases short, with 13 bases between. The CDR3 runs 14 residues. This chain's CDR3 is CASSSTSRGETQYF. DNA for the CDR3: TGTGCCAGCAGTTCGACTAGCAGGGGAGAGACCCAGTACTTC.

This clonotype turned up a few times. The J gene is TRBJ2-5, the V gene TRBV27, with D possibly TRBD2 on 5 matching bases. CDR1 MNHEY and CDR2 SMNVEV come from the germline V gene (reference sequence). V was shortened by 5 bases and J by 4 bases, with 11 bases between the two germline ends. The CDR3 loop spans 13 amino acids. DNA of the CDR3: TGTGCCAGCAGTCGAACGGGGATAGAGACCCAGTACTTC. As protein: CASSRTGIETQYF.

The CDR3 region is CASSFPGRNTEAFF. The CDR3 DNA reads TGCGCCAGCAGCTTCCCAGGAAGGAACACTGAAGCTTTCTTT. V is TRBV5-1 and J is TRBJ1-1; D is ambiguous. CDR3 length: 14 residues. CDR1 is SGHRS and CDR2 is YFSETQ in the germline V gene. V lost 2 bases, J lost 1 base, and 9 bases lay in between.

This clonotype came up a few times. The V gene is TRBV25-1, the J gene TRBJ1-5, with a possible D match to TRBD1 (6 bases). The CDR3 covers 15 residues. Germline CDR1 is MGHDK and CDR2 is SYGVNS. V was cut by 4 bases and J by 4 bases, with 14 bases left in between. In DNA, the CDR3 is TGTGCCAGCAGTGCGACAGGAAGCCCGAATCAGCCCCAGCATTTT. Translation: CASSATGSPNQPQHF.

The chain is built from TRBV29-1 and TRBJ2-3; D is unresolved. Trimming cost V 8 bases and J 5 bases, with 14 bases left between them. CDR1 is SQVTM, CDR2 ANQGSEA, per germline. This CDR3 region has 12 residues. The CDR3 here is CSHMVEIDTQYF. CDR3 nucleotide sequence: TGCAGCCACATGGTAGAGATAGATACGCAGTATTTT.

This chain uses TRBV7-3 with TRBJ1-1; D might be TRBD1 (5 bases). This CDR3 region has 14 residues. Germline-derived CDR1 and CDR2 are SGHTA and FQGTGA. The V and J ends lost 5 bases and 0 bases respectively, with 10 bases between them. CDR3 residues: CASSEGPMNTEAFF. DNA for the CDR3: TGTGCCAGCAGCGAGGGACCGATGAACACTGAAGCTTTCTTT.

The rearrangement joins TRBV12-3 or TRBV12-4 to TRBJ2-1, with 14 positions matching TRBD2. CDR3 size: 16 residues. J lost 8 bases, V lost 6 bases, and 9 bases had no gene match. The CDR3 sequence is CASSPGTSGGLDEQFF. CDR3 nucleotides: TGTGCCAGCAGCCCGGGGACTAGCGGGGGCCTGGATGAGCAGTTCTTC.

This clonotype has a handful of counts. The rearrangement joins TRBV7-9 to TRBJ1-6; TRBD1 agrees at 7 bases. CDR3 length: 14 residues. After removal of 8 bases from V and 2 bases from J, the junction contained 3 bases not matched to a gene. CDR1 and CDR2 (germline): SEHNR, FQNEAQ (reference sequence). The CDR3 DNA follows: TGTGCCAGCCAGGGGGGAACCTATAATTCACCCCTCCACTTT. This codes for CASQGGTYNSPLHF.

This clonotype was seen many times. CDR3: CASSSGTGLFF. DNA of the CDR3: TGCGCCAGCAGTTCCGGAACAGGGCTGTTTTTT. The genes are TRBV23-1 and TRBJ1-4; D possibly corresponds to TRBD1 (6 bases). TRBV23-1 is assigned to the ORF class and has an uncertain function. This CDR3 spans 11 amino acids. V was cut by 5 bases and J by 14 bases, with 12 bases left in between.

The chain carries TRBV2 and TRBJ2-3; 8 nucleotides match TRBD2. The CDR3 runs 15 residues. With 4 bases clipped from V and 3 bases from J, the junction kept 6 bases outside the gene matches. Germline assignment: CDR1 SNHLY and CDR2 FYNNEI. The CDR3 spells CASSAQRGKTDTQYF. The CDR3 DNA reads as TGTGCCAGCAGTGCCCAGCGGGGGAAAACAGATACGCAGTATTTT.

This clonotype appeared a few times. The J gene is TRBJ2-7, the V gene TRBV7-2; D is tentatively TRBD1 or TRBD2 (5 bases each). The CDR3 length is 14 residues. V lost 1 base, J lost 3 bases, and 10 bases lay in between. Germline values: CDR1 SGHTA, CDR2 FQGNSA. For the CDR3, the DNA is TGTGCCAGCAGCTTAGTAGCAGGGAGCTACGAGCAGTACTTC. Residues: CASSLVAGSYEQYF. Full variable domain (rest looked up from reference TRBV7-2 and TRBJ2-7): GAGVSQSPSNKVTEKGKDVELRCDPISGHTALYWYRQSLGQGLEFLIYFQGNSAPDKSGLPSDRFSAERTGGSVSTLTIQRTQQEDSAVYLCASSLVAGSYEQYFGPGTRLTVT.

The chain uses TRBV5-1 and TRBJ1-2, with 7 bases fitting TRBD1. CDR3 size: 16 residues. V lost 3 bases, J lost 5 bases, and 13 bases stayed unmatched. Germline CDR1 and CDR2: SGHRS and YFSETQ. The CDR3 loop reads CASSSDRTPPNYGYTF. CDR3 DNA: TGCGCCAGCAGCTCGGACAGGACTCCCCCCAATTATGGCTACACCTTC.

This clonotype was seen ten or more times. V and J are TRBV7-8 and TRBJ2-1; no clear D gene. There are 16 residues in the CDR3. The V end was cut by 0 bases, the J end by 2 bases, with 11 bases between. Germline CDR1 is SGHVS and CDR2 is FQNEAQ. The CDR3 loop is CASSLATVNPYNEQFF. The CDR3 bases are TGTGCCAGCAGCTTAGCGACGGTAAACCCCTACAATGAGCAGTTCTTC.

This chain links TRBV27 with TRBJ1-5; no definite D call. There are 14 residues in the CDR3. V was pared by 6 bases and J by 0 bases, with 9 bases between. In germline, CDR1 is MNHEY, CDR2 SMNVEV (reference sequence). CDR3 DNA sequence: TGTGCCAGCAGGGCGCAATATAGCAATCAGCCCCAGCATTTT. As protein: CASRAQYSNQPQHF.

The rearrangement links TRBV5-4 to TRBJ2-1, with D uncertain. The V end was cut by 5 bases, the J end by 4 bases, with 13 bases between. Germline V gene data show CDR1 as SGHNT and CDR2 as YYREEE (reference sequence). The length of the CDR3 is 14 residues. The CDR3 protein is CASSIRAPYNEQFF. Here the CDR3 DNA reads TGTGCCAGCAGTATCCGGGCCCCATACAATGAGCAGTTCTTC.

The genes are TRBV6-5 and TRBJ1-1; D is uncertain. CDR3 length: 16 residues. Germline lookup yields CDR1 MNHEY and CDR2 SVGAGI. Trimming shortened V by 4 bases and J by 4 bases, and 19 bases separated the two germline ends. The DNA for the CDR3 is TGTGCCAGCAGTTTACAACCATGGGCGGAATTCACTGAAGCTTTCTTT. Amino acid sequence: CASSLQPWAEFTEAFF.

The V gene is TRBV20-1, the J gene TRBJ2-7; D not certain. This CDR3 has 11 amino acids. Trimming shortened V by 3 bases and J by 5 bases, and 8 bases separated the two germline ends. From germline, CDR1 is DFQATT and CDR2 SNEGSKA (reference sequence). The CDR3 reads CSASFKNEQYF. The CDR3 DNA sequence: TGCAGTGCTAGTTTTAAAAACGAGCAGTACTTC.

This clonotype was observed a handful of times. J is TRBJ2-5 and V is TRBV29-1, with 10 bases fitting TRBD2. Germline values: CDR1 SQVTM, CDR2 ANQGSEA. J was trimmed by 2 bases and V by 2 bases; bases with no gene match: 5. The CDR3 has 15 amino acids. This CDR3 is CSVERAGGRQETQYF. The CDR3 coding sequence is TGCAGCGTTGAAAGAGCGGGGGGGCGTCAAGAGACCCAGTACTTC.

This sequence joins TRBV7-3 and TRBJ1-1, with a tentative D call TRBD1 (5 bases). Trimming took off 0 bases at V and 1 base at J, with 12 bases between the two ends. CDR3 length: 16 residues. CDR1 is SGHTA and CDR2 is FQGTGA in the germline V gene. CDR3 residues: CASSLTNRKPNTEAFF. The CDR3 DNA follows: TGTGCCAGCAGCTTAACTAACAGGAAACCGAACACTGAAGCTTTCTTT.

This clonotype occurred a few times. The chain couples TRBV19 to TRBJ1-1, with D perhaps TRBD1 (6 bases). CDR1 is LNHDA, CDR2 SQIVND, per germline (reference sequence). Between the trimmed V and J ends, which lost 5 bases and 0 bases, there was a span of 10 bases. The CDR3 sequence is 14 residues long. As DNA, the CDR3 is TGTGCCAGTAGTGGGGGGCAGATGAACACTGAAGCTTTCTTT. Protein sequence: CASSGGQMNTEAFF.